Listed here are 19 T cell receptor beta chains from one sample, sequenced in a study of PD-L1 blockade in urothelial cancer. Assay used: immunoSEQ multiplex PCR; TCRdb lists only in-frame clones, some missing. Among tens of thousands of clones listed, around 85% were seen once. Documented time point: pretreatment peripheral blood. The sequences come from PBMCs, collected around atezolizumab (anti-PD-L1) treatment. The source of these receptors is a woman in her sixties with urothelial cancer.

The gene calls are TRBV11-3 and TRBJ2-1, with 7 bases aligning to TRBD2. Trimming cost V 5 bases and J 4 bases; bases outside gene matches: 17. CDR3 length: 18 amino acids. CDR1 is SGHNT, CDR2 YENEEA, per germline. The CDR3 here is CASSALARNSVGYNEQFF. CDR3 in DNA: TGTGCCAGCAGCGCACTAGCGAGAAACTCCGTGGGGTACAATGAGCAGTTCTTC.

The chain recombines TRBV19 with TRBJ2-1, with 11 positions matching TRBD1. CDR3 size: 15 residues. Germline loops: CDR1 LNHDA, CDR2 SQIVND (reference sequence). Losses at the gene ends were 5 bases for V and 9 bases for J; bases not matched to a gene: 9. The CDR3 sequence is CASSRFRTGGSEQFF. The CDR3 DNA reads TGTGCCAGTAGTCGATTTCGGACAGGGGGCTCTGAGCAGTTCTTC.

This clone was recorded once. This chain connects TRBV27 to TRBJ1-6; the D is unclear. The CDR3 covers 13 residues. V lost 5 bases and J lost 6, with 8 bases in between. Germline V gene lookup returns CDR1 MNHEY and CDR2 SMNVEV (reference sequence). The CDR3 nucleotides are TGTGCCAGCAGTGTAGGAGGTAATTCACCCCTCCACTTT. Translating it yields CASSVGGNSPLHF.

The table lists this clone with a few counts. This chain joins TRBV9 and TRBJ2-5; 9 positions agree with TRBD2. V lost 0 bases to trimming and J lost 5 bases; unmatched junction nucleotides: 5. In germline, CDR1 is SGDLS, CDR2 YYNGEE. This CDR3 has 15 amino acids. The DNA of the CDR3 is TGTGCCAGCAGCGTAGAAGCGGGAGGTAGTGAGACCCAGTACTTC. It is translated as CASSVEAGGSETQYF.

The rearrangement joins TRBV28 to TRBJ2-7; 7 positions agree with TRBD2. This CDR3 has 13 residues. The V gene end was trimmed by 3 bases and the J gene end by 5 bases; junction bases not matched to a gene: 4. Germline assignment: CDR1 MDHEN and CDR2 SYDVKM. The CDR3 sequence: CASSLAGVHEQYF. The CDR3 coding sequence is TGTGCCAGCAGTTTGGCGGGGGTCCACGAGCAGTACTTC. Supplemented by reference TRBV28 and TRBJ2-7, the full variable domain reads DVKVTQSSRYLVKRTGEKVFLECVQDMDHENMFWYRQDPGLGLRLIYFSYDVKMKEKGDIPEGYSVSREKKERFSLILESASTNQTSMYLCASSLAGVHEQYFGPGTRLTVT.

This chain links TRBV5-1 with TRBJ2-3; 12 positions agree with TRBD2. The CDR3 is 15 residues long. V was clipped by 5 bases and J by 0 bases; unmatched bases: 1. Germline V gene data show CDR1 as SGHRS and CDR2 as YFSETQ. In DNA form, the CDR3 reads TGCGCCAGCAGGACTAGCGGGAGTAGCACAGATACGCAGTATTTT. This gives the protein CASRTSGSSTDTQYF.

The genes are TRBV5-4 and TRBJ2-1; no reliable D call. Germline V gives CDR1 SGHNT, CDR2 YYREEE (reference sequence). Trimming took 2 bases from V and 1 from J, leaving 10 bases between them. This CDR3 comprises 15 residues. In DNA, the CDR3 is TGTGCCAGCAGCTTTTCAGGAATTTCCTACAATGAGCAGTTCTTC. Its translation: CASSFSGISYNEQFF.

This clone was observed a single time. The chain is built from TRBV4-3 and TRBJ2-7; possible D gene TRBD1, 6 bases. V dropped 0 bases and J dropped 3 bases, with 9 bases sitting between them. The CDR3 length is 14 residues. Per the germline V gene, CDR1 is LGHNA and CDR2 is YSLEER. CDR3 residues: CASSQDVQGYEQYF. The CDR3 DNA follows: TGCGCCAGCAGCCAAGATGTACAGGGCTACGAGCAGTACTTC.

V usage is TRBV5-1 and J usage is TRBJ1-6, with D unclear. There are 17 residues in the CDR3. The V and J ends lost 0 bases and 11 bases respectively, with 21 bases between them. The germline V gene encodes CDR1 SGHRS and CDR2 YFSETQ. The CDR3 reads CASSLADGPREGTPLHF. Written as DNA, the CDR3 is TGCGCCAGCAGCTTGGCCGATGGCCCGAGGGAAGGTACACCCCTCCACTTT. The complete variable domain, with remaining parts taken from reference TRBV5-1 and TRBJ1-6, reads KAGVTQTPRYLIKTRGQQVTLSCSPISGHRSVSWYQQTPGQGLQFLFEYFSETQRNKGNFPGRFSGRQFSNSRSEMNVSTLELGDSALYLCASSLADGPREGTPLHFGNGTRLTVT.

This rearrangement joins TRBV5-1 to TRBJ2-1, with 7 bases identical to TRBD2. Germline trimming cut 1 base from V and 7 bases from J; bases unmatched to any gene: 17. The CDR3 consists of 18 residues. Germline loops: CDR1 SGHRS, CDR2 YFSETQ. CDR3 DNA: TGCGCCAGCAGCTTGCGTCCCGGAGGTAGCGGGCGAGGAAATGAGCAGTTCTTC. Its translation: CASSLRPGGSGRGNEQFF.

The genes are TRBV7-8 and TRBJ2-1; 8 bases line up with TRBD1. CDR1 is SGHVS, CDR2 FQNEAQ, per germline. J gave up 6 bases and V 10 bases, and 8 bases lay outside the gene matches. This CDR3 has 13 amino acids. In DNA, the CDR3 is TGTGCCACCGAGGACAGGGTAGTCAATGAGCAGTTCTTC. It translates to CATEDRVVNEQFF.

The chain is built from TRBV27 and TRBJ2-5; 11 nucleotides agree with TRBD2. V lost 6 bases, J lost 13 bases, and 13 bases stayed unmatched. CDR3 length: 14 residues. The germline V gene has CDR1 MNHEY and CDR2 SMNVEV (reference sequence). The CDR3 is CASRTGTSGGHRYF. DNA for the CDR3: TGTGCCAGCAGAACCGGGACTAGCGGCGGACACCGGTACTTC.

This chain uses TRBV13 with TRBJ2-3; D possibly corresponds to TRBD2 (6 bases). The CDR3 sequence is 15 residues long. Germline V gene sequence: CDR1 PRHDT, CDR2 FYEKMQ (reference sequence). Trimming removed 2 bases from V and 1 base from J, with 10 bases in between. CDR3 in DNA: TGTGCCAGCAGCTTACTGGGGGAGGGCACAGATACGCAGTATTTT. Its translation is CASSLLGEGTDTQYF.

This chain uses TRBV9 with TRBJ1-5; D is unclear. CDR1 and CDR2 (germline): SGDLS, YYNGEE. The CDR3 loop spans 14 amino acids. V was shortened by 0 bases and J by 1 base, with 5 bases between the two germline ends. Here the CDR3 reads CASSVGVSNQPQHF. In DNA form, the CDR3 reads TGTGCCAGCAGCGTAGGAGTAAGCAATCAGCCCCAGCATTTT. The full variable domain, its missing parts supplied by reference TRBV9 and TRBJ1-5, is DSGVTQTPKHLITATGQRVTLRCSPRSGDLSVYWYQQSLDQGLQFLIQYYNGEERAKGNILERFSAQQFPDLHSELNLSSLELGDSALYFCASSVGVSNQPQHFGDGTRLSIL.

This clone was picked up one time. This rearrangement joins TRBV28 to TRBJ2-4; 8 bases are shared with TRBD1. Germline V gene sequence: CDR1 MDHEN, CDR2 SYDVKM. V gave up 4 bases and J gave up 6 bases; unmatched junction bases: 5. The CDR3 has 14 residues. The DNA of the CDR3 is TGTGCCAGCAGTTCCCGGACAGGGAGAAACATTCAGTACTTC. This sequence encodes CASSSRTGRNIQYF.

This chain links TRBV9 with TRBJ2-7; TRBD1 matches 11 bases. CDR3 size: 14 residues. Germline CDR1 reads SGDLS; CDR2 reads YYNGEE. V trimming: 4 bases; J trimming: 6 bases; junction bases outside the gene matches: 6. The CDR3: CASSPFGTGGEQYF. CDR3 DNA sequence: TGTGCCAGCAGCCCCTTCGGGACAGGGGGCGAGCAGTACTTC.

J is TRBJ2-5 and V is TRBV7-2; 10 positions match TRBD2. Germline V gene data show CDR1 as SGHTA and CDR2 as FQGNSA. With V trimmed by 5 bases and J by 5 bases, 8 bases remained unmatched. The length of the CDR3 is 15 residues. The DNA of the CDR3 is TGTGCCAGCAGCATCGGGACTAGCGATGTGGAGACCCAGTACTTC. Translating it yields CASSIGTSDVETQYF.

The chain employs TRBV6-4 and TRBJ1-1; maybe TRBD1 (5 bases). The V gene lost 3 bases and the J gene lost 3 bases, with 11 bases spanning the gap. Germline values: CDR1 MRHNA, CDR2 SNTAGT. The CDR3 sequence is 14 residues long. CDR3 residues: CASSDGAGDTEAFF. The DNA of the CDR3 is TGTGCCAGCAGTGATGGGGCTGGTGACACTGAAGCTTTCTTT.

This rearrangement joins TRBV19 to TRBJ2-1; TRBD2 agrees at 14 bases. V trimming: 3 bases; J trimming: 7 bases; junction bases outside the gene matches: 17. CDR1 is LNHDA and CDR2 is SQIVND in the germline V gene (reference sequence). The CDR3 totals 20 residues. DNA for the CDR3: TGTGCCAGTAGTATTTTTTCGGGACTAGCGGGAGCTCGGGTTAAGAATGAGCAGTTCTTC. Amino acids: CASSIFSGLAGARVKNEQFF. The variable domain in full, with the rest retrieved from reference TRBV19 and TRBJ2-1, is DGGITQSPKYLFRKEGQNVTLSCEQNLNHDAMYWYRQDPGQGLRLIYYSQIVNDFQKGDIAEGYSVSREKKESFPLTVTSAQKNPTAFYLCASSIFSGLAGARVKNEQFFGPGTRLTVL.